The clone carrying this T cell receptor beta chain was detected only a few times. Its antigen is unidentified. Primers used in a second PCR of roughly 6 to 11 cycles were a sample-barcoded 5' primer and a J-beta primer mix. TCRdb reprocessed the 5' RACE reads with MiXCR, giving one entry per CDR3 protein. Among just under 550,000 distinct CDR3 sequences, around 24% were seen once, and the ten largest hold roughly 9.4%. This sample was included in a study of blood T cells in healthy people across ages. Findings and limits, study-wide: Fewer expanded clones and more diversity marked long-lived versus aged donors. For the donors, CMV status was unknown and possibly confounded expanded clonotype changes.

CDR1 is SQVTM, CDR2 ANQGSEA, per germline. The CDR3 contains 13 residues. The V end lost 5 bases, the J end lost 7 bases, and 17 bases lay between the germline ends. This sample was shared with a second study, whose subject was T cells of mothers and their children.

The sequencing sample was made of blood. The chain has TRBV29-1 and TRBJ1-2; possibly TRBD1 for D (6 bases). The receptor comes from a boy aged 5 to 17 in good health. The CDR3 protein is CSVNFWGAGGYTF. As DNA, the CDR3 is TGCAGCGTTAATTTCTGGGGGGCAGGTGGCTACACCTTC.